The present entry profiles one T cell receptor beta chain with its context. This sample stems from a study of CD8+ T cells in alopecia areata. Study-level background: Treatment comprised oral tofacitinib, 5 to 10 mg twice daily, in treated patients.

Sorting of CD4+ and CD8+ T cells was performed on PBMCs. Trimming took off 0 bases at V and 4 bases at J, with 7 bases between the two ends. This CDR3 comprises 13 residues. Per germline, CDR1 SGHNT and CDR2 YYREEE (reference sequence). Once RNA had been extracted, it was reverse transcribed into cDNA to act as the sequencing template. Method: immunoSEQ multiplex PCR; TCRdb's copy keeps in-frame clones and lacks some. Among some 130,000 clones listed, about 46% were seen once. The sequence came from a human donor with alopecia areata. J is TRBJ2-5 and V is TRBV5-4; D unresolved. This material consisted of CD8+ T cells sorted from blood, taken at week 0. The CDR3 reads CASSLDRVETQYF. In nucleotides, the CDR3 is TGTGCCAGCAGCTTGGATAGGGTAGAGACCCAGTACTTC.